This T cell receptor (beta chain) was sequenced in a study of blood T cell repertoires in COVID-19. The V gene end was trimmed by 5 bases and the J gene end by 6 bases; junction bases not matched to a gene: 7. CDR3 size: 15 residues. CDR1 and CDR2 from the germline V gene are SGHTA and FQGNSA. Here immunoSEQ multiplex PCR was the method, and the copy in TCRdb shows in-frame clones only, minus some. Here the sample spans about 130,000 clones, about 80% being singletons. Input material: peripheral blood. This sequence originates from a woman aged 55-69 years with acute or convalescent COVID-19. The chain uses TRBV7-2 and TRBJ2-1, with 10 nucleotides matching TRBD2. The CDR3 spells CASSRERGGVNEQFF. The CDR3 region has the DNA TGTGCCAGCAGCCGTGAGCGGGGGGGCGTCAATGAGCAGTTCTTC.